Listed below are T cell receptor beta chains from one sample, sequenced in a study of T cell responses to AZD1222 COVID-19 vaccine. Measured with immunoSEQ multiplex PCR; TCRdb has only the in-frame clones, and not every one. The sample lists about 150,000 clones, less than 95% seen once, with 0.95% to 1.5% in the top ten. The sequencing used peripheral blood, collected on day 0 of AZD1222 vaccination. The receptors originated from an adult in good health. Both conserved end residues are part of each CDR3. A D gene is named only where the DNA matches it firmly. Some rows mark clone size as missing; the rest say once, few, many or name a class of expanded clone.

CDR3 length,V gene,D gene,clone size,J gene,CDR3 protein,CDR3 DNA
15,TRBV19,TRBD2,-,TRBJ2-1,CASSMRLAGAHEQFF,TGTGCCAGTAGTATGAGACTAGCGGGAGCACATGAGCAGTTCTTC
14,TRBV28,-,-,TRBJ1-3,CASSFPPPGNTIYF,TGTGCCAGCAGTTTCCCCCCCCCTGGAAACACCATATATTTT
16,TRBV4-3,-,-,TRBJ1-3,CASSQDRAGSGNTIYF,TGCGCCAGCAGCCAAGATCGGGCAGGCTCTGGAAACACCATATATTTT
15,TRBV9,-,once,TRBJ2-3,CASSVGGFTGDTQYF,TGTGCCAGCAGCGTAGGGGGGTTTACCGGGGATACGCAGTATTTT
16,TRBV4-2,-,-,TRBJ1-5,CASSQGGTAGNQPQHF,TGTGCCAGCAGCCAGGGGGGGACGGCAGGCAATCAGCCCCAGCATTTT
13,TRBV6-5,TRBD1,-,TRBJ1-2,CASSPGQRNGYTF,TGTGCCAGCAGTCCGGGACAGAGGAATGGCTACACCTTC
14,TRBV27,TRBD1,-,TRBJ1-6,CASSLGTGVSPLHF,TGTGCCAGCAGTCTCGGGACAGGGGTGTCACCCCTCCACTTT
14,TRBV21-1,-,-,TRBJ1-2,CASSPPQGSYGYTF,TGTGCCAGCAGCCCACCCCAGGGGAGCTATGGCTACACCTTC
14,TRBV7-9,TRBD1,few,TRBJ1-6,CASSSTGMNSPLHF,TGTGCCAGCAGCTCGACAGGGATGAACTCACCCCTCCACTTT
16,TRBV6-4,-,-,TRBJ1-4,CASSDPIRAEGEKLFF,TGTGCCAGCAGTGACCCTATTAGGGCTGAGGGTGAAAAACTGTTTTTT
15,TRBV14,-,once,TRBJ1-5,CAIPWKGNCHQPQHF,TGTGCCATCCCTTGGAAGGGGAATTGCCATCAGCCCCAGCATTTT
13,TRBV19,TRBD1,-,TRBJ1-4,CASSGGQGAKLFF,TGTGCCAGTAGTGGGGGACAGGGGGCGAAACTGTTTTTT
16,TRBV18,-,-,TRBJ1-3,CASSPGTQALGNTIYF,TGTGCCAGCTCACCCGGGACGCAAGCCTTGGGAAACACCATATATTTT
13,TRBV6-1,-,once,TRBJ1-1,CASSEISDTEAFF,TGTGCCAGCAGTGAAATATCGGACACTGAAGCTTTCTTT
13,TRBV12-3/TRBV12-4,-,-,TRBJ1-5,CASSLSLYQPQHF,TGTGCCAGCAGTCTGTCCCTTTATCAGCCCCAGCATTTT
15,TRBV10-1,TRBD1,-,TRBJ2-1,CASCAGDRGQNEQFF,TGCGCCAGCTGTGCGGGGGACAGGGGGCAGAATGAGCAGTTCTTC
13,TRBV5-1,-,-,TRBJ1-2,CASRLWGDYGYTF,TGCGCCAGCCGACTTTGGGGGGACTATGGCTACACCTTC
18,TRBV5-1,TRBD1,-,TRBJ1-1,CASSWDRTGGISNTEAFF,TGCGCCAGCAGCTGGGACCGGACAGGGGGCATATCAAACACTGAAGCTTTCTTT
14,TRBV14,-,-,TRBJ1-5,CASSQDSGHRPQHF,TGTGCCAGCAGCCAAGACTCGGGACACCGCCCCCAGCATTTT
14,TRBV24-1,TRBD2,-,TRBJ2-5,CATSDGRGGETQYF,TGTGCCACCAGTGATGGTCGGGGGGGGGAGACCCAGTACTTC
12,TRBV20-1,-,-,TRBJ1-2,CSASTGPYGYTF,TGCAGTGCTAGTACGGGACCGTATGGCTACACCTTC
13,TRBV11-2,-,-,TRBJ1-2,CASSYGPYYGYTF,TGTGCCAGCAGCTATGGGCCTTACTATGGCTACACCTTC
19,TRBV7-2,TRBD2,-,TRBJ2-2,CASSFLGLAGVFVPGELFF,TGTGCCAGCAGCTTTCTTGGACTAGCGGGAGTGTTTGTGCCCGGGGAGCTGTTTTTT
13,TRBV19,-,-,TRBJ2-1,CASSIDGAGEQFF,TGTGCCAGTAGTATAGACGGGGCAGGAGAGCAGTTCTTC
15,TRBV27,TRBD1,-,TRBJ2-5,CASSLWTGGLETQYF,TGTGCCAGCAGTTTATGGACAGGGGGCTTGGAGACCCAGTACTTC
14,TRBV9,-,-,TRBJ1-3,CASSVGGSGDTIYF,TGTGCCAGCAGCGTAGGGGGCTCCGGAGACACCATATATTTT
14,TRBV7-9,-,once,TRBJ1-1,CASSPGPMNTEAFF,TGTGCCAGCAGCCCAGGACCGATGAACACTGAAGCTTTCTTT
14,TRBV5-6,TRBD1,-,TRBJ1-2,CASSLEQGIYGYTF,TGTGCCAGCAGCTTGGAACAGGGGATCTATGGCTACACCTTC
19,TRBV4-1,TRBD2,-,TRBJ2-3,CASSPQPGLAGVSTDTQYF,TGCGCCAGCAGCCCCCAGCCCGGGCTAGCGGGGGTTTCCACAGATACGCAGTATTTT
12,TRBV5-1,-,-,TRBJ2-2,CASSLEAGELFF,TGCGCCAGCAGCTTGGAAGCCGGGGAGCTGTTTTTT
15,TRBV19,-,-,TRBJ1-1,CASSSTGSWGTEAFF,TGTGCCAGTAGTAGCACAGGGTCTTGGGGCACTGAAGCTTTCTTT
16,TRBV18,-,few,TRBJ1-3,CASSPAQELSGNTIYF,TGTGCCAGCTCACCTGCTCAGGAGCTCTCTGGAAACACCATATATTTT
14,TRBV2,TRBD1,-,TRBJ1-1,CASSAGGLDTEAFF,TGTGCCAGCAGTGCAGGGGGCTTGGACACTGAAGCTTTCTTT
13,TRBV11-2,-,once,TRBJ2-3,CASSWAGTDTQYF,TGTGCCAGCAGCTGGGCAGGGACAGATACGCAGTATTTT
15,TRBV5-1,TRBD2,-,TRBJ2-3,CASSLTSGYTDTQYF,TGCGCCAGCAGCCTGACTAGCGGATACACAGATACGCAGTATTTT
18,TRBV24-1,TRBD2,-,TRBJ2-5,CATSSSREGLRSRETQYF,TGTGCCACCAGTTCTAGTCGGGAGGGCCTTAGGTCTCGGGAGACCCAGTACTTC
14,TRBV7-9,-,-,TRBJ1-6,CASSLRDGFSPLHF,TGTGCCAGCAGCTTGCGGGACGGATTTTCACCCCTCCACTTT
17,TRBV7-9,TRBD2,-,TRBJ2-3,CASSLAPSGGITDTQYF,TGTGCCAGCAGCTTAGCCCCTAGCGGGGGAATCACAGATACGCAGTATTTT
12,TRBV5-6,TRBD1,-,TRBJ1-2,CASSLGDRDYTF,TGTGCCAGCAGCTTGGGGGACAGGGACTACACCTTC
15,TRBV9,-,-,TRBJ1-4,CASSVVGGTNEKLFF,TGTGCCAGCAGCGTAGTCGGAGGAACTAATGAAAAACTGTTTTTT
16,TRBV28,-,-,TRBJ1-5,CASTLKGMRSNQPQHF,TGTGCCAGCACTCTCAAGGGGATGCGGAGCAATCAGCCCCAGCATTTT
11,TRBV19,-,-,TRBJ1-1,CASIRGSEAFF,TGTGCCAGTATCCGGGGCTCTGAAGCTTTCTTT
14,TRBV6-5,-,-,TRBJ1-1,CASSLRGFGFESFF,TGTGCCAGCTCTCTCAGAGGCTTCGGCTTTGAGAGCTTCTTT
14,TRBV19,-,-,TRBJ1-1,CASSIRGGVTEAFF,TGTGCCAGTAGTATTCGGGGGGGAGTCACTGAAGCTTTCTTT
15,TRBV5-1,TRBD2,-,TRBJ2-1,CASSLAAKRENEQFF,TGCGCCAGCAGCTTGGCCGCTAAGCGGGAGAATGAGCAGTTCTTC
13,TRBV10-3,-,-,TRBJ1-5,CATTTGLHQPQHF,TGTGCCACCACCACAGGGTTGCATCAGCCCCAGCATTTT
14,TRBV2,-,-,TRBJ1-1,CASSEQGRSTEAFF,TGTGCCAGCAGTGAACAGGGACGGAGCACTGAAGCTTTCTTT
14,TRBV6-5,-,once,TRBJ1-4,CASNWGTTDEKLFF,TGTGCCAGCAATTGGGGGACAACTGATGAAAAACTGTTTTTT